Listed below are T cell receptor beta chains from one sample, sequenced in a study of shared clonotypes between healthy human individuals. Sequencing was performed with immunoSEQ multiplex PCR; in TCRdb, only in-frame clones are kept and a portion is missing. This table has under 2.5 million clones, around 90% appearing once. The sample taken for sequencing was naive CD4+ T cells from PBMCs. The receptors derive from a man between 18 and 29 years old in good health. Some clones in this sample may be carry-over from other donors' samples. Each CDR3 is given with its conserved first and last residue. Each record gives: V gene, D gene, J gene, clone size, CDR3 DNA, CDR3 protein. The D gene is left open where the match is weak. The size entry is marked missing in some rows and otherwise reads once, few, many or a size class.

>TRBV6-5|TRBD2|TRBJ2-5|-
TGTGCCAGCAGGACTAGCGGGGCAAAAGAGACCCAGTACTTC
CASRTSGAKETQYF
>TRBV28|-|TRBJ2-1|-
TGTGCCAGCAGCCCTACCGAGGGTACGTCCTACAATGAGCAGTTCTTC
CASSPTEGTSYNEQFF
>TRBV5-1|-|TRBJ2-7|-
TGCGCCAGCAGCTTGGGAGCGCCCACCTACGAGCAGTACTTC
CASSLGAPTYEQYF
>TRBV4-1|-|TRBJ2-1|-
TGCGCCAGCAGCCCTTTGGGACTCGCCCCCAATGAGCAGTTCTTC
CASSPLGLAPNEQFF
>TRBV16|-|TRBJ2-3|-
TGTGCCAGCAGCCAGTCCTCCGGGGGTAGCGCCGATCGTTCGGATACGCAGTATTTT
CASSQSSGGSADRSDTQYF
>TRBV27|TRBD2|TRBJ2-5|-
TGTGCCAGCAGTGGGCGCGGGGGAGAGACCCAGTACTTC
CASSGRGGETQYF
>TRBV27|-|TRBJ1-5|few
TGTGCCAGCAGTACTACAGGGATTAATAGCAATCAGCCCCAGCATTTT
CASSTTGINSNQPQHF
>TRBV9|-|TRBJ2-7|-
TGTGCCAGCAGCGTAGACCGGGGCGAGCAGTACTTC
CASSVDRGEQYF
>TRBV18|-|TRBJ2-2|-
TGTGCCAGCTCATACCAGGGACGTAACGGGGAGCTGTTTTTT
CASSYQGRNGELFF
>TRBV15|-|TRBJ2-1|-
TGTGCCACCAGCAGAGATCCGGGGCAGCAGTTCTTC
CATSRDPGQQFF
>TRBV2|-|TRBJ2-2|-
TGTGCCAGCAGTGAATGGGTCGAGGGGGAGCTGTTTTTT
CASSEWVEGELFF
>TRBV5-1|-|TRBJ2-1|-
TGCGCCAGCAGCTTGAACCGACTAGTCAAAAATGAGCAGTTCTTC
CASSLNRLVKNEQFF
>TRBV2|-|TRBJ1-4|-
TGTGCCAGCAGGGCAACTAATGAAAAACTGTTTTTT
CASRATNEKLFF
>TRBV28|-|TRBJ1-1|-
TGTGCCAGCAGTTTAGCGACTCAGGCGTACACTGAAGCTTTCTTT
CASSLATQAYTEAFF
>TRBV5-5|-|TRBJ2-3|-
TGTGCCAGCAGCTTCGGTCCACCGGGAGATACGCAGTATTTT
CASSFGPPGDTQYF
>TRBV4-1|TRBD2|TRBJ2-1|-
TGCGCCAGCAGCCAAGGGGAGATCCTCTGGACTAGCGGGAGCTCCTACAATGAGCAGTTCTTC
CASSQGEILWTSGSSYNEQFF
>TRBV2|-|TRBJ1-2|-
TGTGCCAGCAGTGCCGGGCCAGAGGGCTACACCTTC
CASSAGPEGYTF
>TRBV5-6|TRBD1|TRBJ1-5|-
TGTGCCAGCAGCTTGGCCGGCTGGTCGGGACAGCTTTATCAGCCCCAGCATTTT
CASSLAGWSGQLYQPQHF
>TRBV19|-|TRBJ1-5|-
TGTGCCAGTAGTATTTCGGTGGGTAGCAATCAGCCCCAGCATTTT
CASSISVGSNQPQHF
>TRBV29-1|-|TRBJ2-7|-
TGCAGCGTTGAAGATACGACAGGTAATCAGTACTTC
CSVEDTTGNQYF
>TRBV7-2|-|TRBJ2-7|once
TGTGCCAGCAGCCTGGGTCGTGGGCAGACAGCATTATACGAGCAGTACTTC
CASSLGRGQTALYEQYF
>TRBV28|-|TRBJ1-2|once
TGTGCCAGCAGTTTAGGGGGCGAGGGTTCGGGAGGCTACACCTTC
CASSLGGEGSGGYTF
>TRBV10-3|-|TRBJ2-7|-
TGTGCCATCAGTGAGTCCGTAATTCGGAGGCTCTCCGAGCAGTACTTC
CAISESVIRRLSEQYF
>TRBV28|-|TRBJ1-2|-
TGTGCCAGCTTACGATCAAACTATGGCTACACCTTC
CASLRSNYGYTF
>TRBV5-5|-|TRBJ2-7|once
TGTGCCAGCGCCCCGCCCAATCCCTACGAGCAGTACTTC
CASAPPNPYEQYF
>TRBV7-2|-|TRBJ2-3|-
TGTGCTAGCAGCTCGTGGACAGACAACACAGATACGCAGTATTTT
CASSSWTDNTDTQYF
>TRBV7-6|TRBD2|TRBJ2-7|-
TGTGCCAGCAGCCCCGGACTAGATTTGTCATACGAGCAGTACTTC
CASSPGLDLSYEQYF
>TRBV4-2|TRBD1|TRBJ1-5|few
TGTGCCAGCAGCCAAGAATCGGGTGTTGCAGGGGGATATCAGCCCCAGCATTTT
CASSQESGVAGGYQPQHF
>TRBV28|TRBD1|TRBJ1-3|-
TGTGCCAGCGTCTTCTCGGGACAGGGGTCGAGCACCATATATTTT
CASVFSGQGSSTIYF
>TRBV28|-|TRBJ1-5|-
TGTGCCAGCAGTTTAGGGGGACATGTTCAGCCCCAGCATTTT
CASSLGGHVQPQHF
>TRBV9|-|TRBJ2-3|-
TGTGCCAGCAGCCAGGGATTTTACACAGATACGCAGTATTTT
CASSQGFYTDTQYF
>TRBV11-2|-|TRBJ2-3|-
TGTGCCAGCAGCTTAGTCCCGGGTTCTAGCACAGATACGCAGTATTTT
CASSLVPGSSTDTQYF
>TRBV9|-|TRBJ1-4|-
TGTGCCAGCAGCCGACCGGGGCTTGGTCAACCCTTTAATGAAAAACTGTTTTTT
CASSRPGLGQPFNEKLFF
>TRBV27|TRBD2|TRBJ2-1|-
TGTGCCAGCAGTTCCTTTCTAGCGGGGGAGCAGTTCTTC
CASSSFLAGEQFF
>TRBV7-2|TRBD2|TRBJ2-7|-
TGTGCCAGCAGCTTAGCTGCTAGCGGTCACGAGCAGTACTTC
CASSLAASGHEQYF
>TRBV4-3|TRBD2|TRBJ2-3|-
TGCGCCAGCAGCCAAGGCCAAAAGCGGGAGGGCGGTACGCAGTATTTT
CASSQGQKREGGTQYF
>TRBV11-2|TRBD2|TRBJ2-3|-
TGTGCCAGCAGCTTAAGACAGTACGCGGGAGAGGCAGATACGCAGTATTTT
CASSLRQYAGEADTQYF
>TRBV19|-|TRBJ1-5|-
TGTGCCAGTAGTATGGTGAGGGAAAAGCCCCAGCATTTT
CASSMVREKPQHF
>TRBV15|TRBD1|TRBJ2-1|-
TGTGCCACCAGCAATGGACAGGGGAACTACAATGAGCAGTTCTTC
CATSNGQGNYNEQFF
>TRBV19|-|TRBJ2-2|-
TGTGCCAGTATATCGGGTCCCGGGGAGCTGTTTTTT
CASISGPGELFF
>TRBV10-3|TRBD1|TRBJ1-2|-
TGTGCCATCAGTGAGGGTTGGGACAGAAGCTACACCTTC
CAISEGWDRSYTF
>TRBV5-1|-|TRBJ2-5|-
TGCGCCAGCAGCTCCGTTGGGGTGCGAGAGACCCAGTACTTC
CASSSVGVRETQYF
>TRBV27|TRBD1|TRBJ1-1|-
TGTGCCAGCAGGGGATTGGACAGGGGGATCGCTGAAGCTTTCTTT
CASRGLDRGIAEAFF
>TRBV30|-|TRBJ1-5|-
TGTGCCTGGACAGTACAGGGTGGTAATCAGCCCCAGCATTTT
CAWTVQGGNQPQHF
>TRBV7-9|-|TRBJ2-7|-
TGTGCCAGCAGCTTTCGAGGGGCGGGATTCCCCTACGAGCAGTACTTC
CASSFRGAGFPYEQYF
>TRBV20-1|-|TRBJ2-5|-
TGCAGTGCTACTCTCCAAGAGACCCAGTACTTC
CSATLQETQYF
>TRBV5-4|TRBD1|TRBJ1-2|-
TGTGCCAGCAGCTTAAGGGCCACAGGGGGCATTGGCTACACCTTC
CASSLRATGGIGYTF
>TRBV27|TRBD2|TRBJ2-3|-
TGTGCCACCACCAAGCCGGGGGGAGATACGCAGTATTTT
CATTKPGGDTQYF
>TRBV10-2|TRBD2|TRBJ2-7|-
TGCGCCAGCAGGGTACTAGCGGGAGGGCCGGGGGAGCAGTACTTC
CASRVLAGGPGEQYF
>TRBV5-1|-|TRBJ1-1|-
TGCGCCAGCAGCTTGGCAGGGGAGGTAACTGAAGCTTTCTTT
CASSLAGEVTEAFF
>TRBV2|-|TRBJ2-5|-
TGTGCCAGCAGCCCGGACGGGGGGACCCAGTACTTC
CASSPDGGTQYF
>TRBV7-3|-|TRBJ1-2|-
TGTGCCAGCAGCTTAGCCCAGGGTGCGGCGGTCACCTTC
CASSLAQGAAVTF
>TRBV7-3|-|TRBJ1-2|-
TGTGCCAGCAGCTTAGACCGTTGGGCAGGGGACTATGGCTACACCTTC
CASSLDRWAGDYGYTF
>TRBV5-1|-|TRBJ2-3|-
TGCGCCAGCAGCTTGTTAGGATTTGGCACAGATACGCAGTATTTT
CASSLLGFGTDTQYF
>TRBV2|TRBD2|TRBJ2-5|-
TGTGCCAGCAGTCGGACTAGCGGGAGTGGAGAGACCCAGTACTTC
CASSRTSGSGETQYF